Below, 18 T cell receptor beta chains from the same sample are listed, as sequenced in a study of blood T cell repertoires in COVID-19 (dated by TCRdb to 2020 to 2022). The library was prepared using the immunoSEQ multiplex PCR assay. TCRdb re-hosts the immuneACCESS table, in-frame sequences only. Its copies lack some clones; in the studies checked, an unresolved V gene accounts for under half of them, and the cause for the rest is not known. The sample contains some 290,000 clones, about 85% of them found a single time. 2.2% of the sample is in the top ten clones. Sample: peripheral blood. Every receptor here comes from a woman aged 50 to 60 who had recovered from COVID-19.

This clone was seen only once. The gene calls are TRBV6-5 and TRBJ2-2; 10 bases match TRBD1. Germline values: CDR1 MNHEY, CDR2 SVGAGI. The CDR3 length is 16 residues. V gave up 4 bases and J gave up 4 bases; unmatched junction bases: 6. CDR3 sequence: CASSFLGQGITGELFF. As DNA, the CDR3 is TGTGCCAGCAGTTTCTTGGGACAGGGGATCACCGGGGAGCTGTTTTTT.

This clone turned up a few times. The CDR3: CASSWTGGVGGYTF. DNA for the CDR3: TGTGCCAGCAGTTGGACAGGGGGTGTGGGAGGCTACACCTTC. This rearrangement joins TRBV28 to TRBJ1-2; 10 positions agree with TRBD1. CDR3 length: 14 amino acids. In germline, CDR1 is MDHEN, CDR2 SYDVKM. V was pared by 4 bases and J by 8 bases, with 7 bases of the junction left unmatched.

The J gene is TRBJ2-5, the V gene TRBV27, with 11 bases fitting TRBD1. CDR1 and CDR2 (germline): MNHEY, SMNVEV (reference sequence). With V trimmed by 5 bases and J by 6 bases, 5 bases remained unmatched. The CDR3 extends over 14 amino acids. The CDR3, as DNA: TGTGCCAGCAGTCTGGACAGGGGGCTGCAGACCCAGTACTTC. This codes for CASSLDRGLQTQYF.

This clone was counted once. The chain uses TRBV5-4 and TRBJ1-2, with D perhaps matching TRBD1 (5 bases). Germline lookup yields CDR1 SGHNT and CDR2 YYREEE (reference sequence). The V gene lost 0 bases and the J gene lost 4 bases, with 19 bases spanning the gap. The CDR3 runs 17 residues. The CDR3 DNA sequence: TGTGCCAGCAGCTTGGACCCGGGGGGGATTCACCTCTATGGCTACACCTTC. Protein product: CASSLDPGGIHLYGYTF.

This chain links TRBV5-6 with TRBJ2-1; D unresolved. CDR1 is SGHDT and CDR2 is YYEEEE in the germline V gene. The CDR3 is 15 amino acids. Trimming left V 0 bases short and J 6 bases short, with 13 bases between. The CDR3 protein is CASSLVEKYINEQFF. The CDR3 coding sequence is TGTGCCAGCAGCTTGGTGGAGAAGTATATCAATGAGCAGTTCTTC.

The chain carries TRBV9 and TRBJ2-7; 10 nucleotides align to TRBD1. The V gene end was trimmed by 6 bases and the J gene end by 0 bases; junction bases not matched to a gene: 6. Germline CDR1 is SGDLS and CDR2 is YYNGEE. The CDR3 is 15 amino acids. The CDR3 is CASTRGDRGSYEQYF. The CDR3 coding sequence is TGTGCCAGCACCCGGGGGGACAGGGGCTCCTACGAGCAGTACTTC.

This clone appeared once. The chain has TRBV19 and TRBJ2-2; D is unclear. This CDR3 has 15 residues. V was cut by 3 bases and J by 4 bases, with 12 bases left in between. CDR1 LNHDA and CDR2 SQIVND come from the germline V gene (reference sequence). The CDR3 loop reads CASSMFRAGTGELFF. In DNA, the CDR3 is TGTGCCAGTAGTATGTTTCGTGCAGGCACCGGGGAGCTGTTTTTT.

By share of the sample, this clone is medium-sized. The J gene is TRBJ1-5, the V gene TRBV2; TRBD1 matches 7 bases. The length of the CDR3 is 15 residues. Germline values: CDR1 SNHLY, CDR2 FYNNEI. Losses at the gene ends were 4 bases for V and 3 bases for J; bases not matched to a gene: 6. CDR3 amino acids: CASSVGDRPNQPQHF. The DNA of the CDR3 is TGTGCCAGCAGTGTAGGGGACAGACCCAATCAGCCCCAGCATTTT.

J is TRBJ1-6 and V is TRBV6-5; 7 nucleotides agree with TRBD1. CDR3 size: 14 residues. Trimming at V came to 8 bases and at J to 10 bases, leaving 11 bases not matched to a gene. CDR1 is MNHEY, CDR2 SVGAGI, per germline. The CDR3 loop is CASSVGQVGSPLHF. The CDR3 region has the DNA TGTGCCAGCTCTGTTGGACAGGTTGGATCACCCCTCCACTTT.

V gene TRBV27 combines with J gene TRBJ2-7, with 10 nucleotides matching TRBD2. This CDR3 comprises 14 residues. Germline CDR1 is MNHEY and CDR2 is SMNVEV (reference sequence). The V segment lost 8 bases and the J segment 5 bases; nucleotides outside the gene matches: 9. The CDR3 loop is CASHPSGSRNEQYF. The CDR3 nucleotides read TGTGCCAGCCATCCTAGCGGGAGCAGGAACGAGCAGTACTTC.

This chain joins TRBV7-9 and TRBJ1-2; TRBD1 agrees at 7 bases. Germline V gene data show CDR1 as SEHNR and CDR2 as FQNEAQ (reference sequence). The CDR3 runs to 14 residues. The V and J ends lost 4 bases and 4 bases, in that order; junction bases with no gene match: 6. This CDR3 is CASSSTTGFYGYTF. The CDR3 DNA follows: TGTGCCAGCAGCTCAACGACAGGGTTCTATGGCTACACCTTC.

The chain recombines TRBV5-6 with TRBJ2-1; TRBD2 matches 8 bases. Trimming cost V 5 bases and J 7 bases; bases outside gene matches: 11. The germline CDR1 and CDR2 sequences are SGHDT and YYEEEE. CDR3 length: 15 residues. The CDR3 DNA follows: TGTGCCAGCAGATTGCAGGCGGGGGGTCGGAATGAGCAGTTCTTC. Its translation is CASRLQAGGRNEQFF.

The rearrangement uses TRBV6-5 and TRBJ1-2; unclear D gene. V was cut by 2 bases and J by 8 bases, with 12 bases left in between. Germline V gene sequence: CDR1 MNHEY, CDR2 SVGAGI. CDR3 length: 13 amino acids. CDR3 nucleotide sequence: TGTGCCAGCAGTTACGAGGCAGCCCGCGGCTACACCTTC. Residues: CASSYEAARGYTF.

This chain uses TRBV9 with TRBJ2-6; the D gene is possibly TRBD1 (5 bases). The CDR3 runs to 17 residues. V was clipped by 4 bases and J by 4 bases, with 18 bases between them. CDR1 is SGDLS, CDR2 YYNGEE, per germline. The DNA of the CDR3 is TGTGCCAGCAGCCCCGCCCGGGCAGGGCCGGGGGCCAACGTCCTGACTTTC. It is translated as CASSPARAGPGANVLTF.

The chain joins TRBV5-1 to TRBJ2-7; possible D gene TRBD2, 7 bases. This CDR3 has 14 amino acids. Germline CDR1 SGHRS, CDR2 YFSETQ. V was trimmed by 1 base and J by 4 bases, leaving 12 bases between them. The CDR3 DNA follows: TGCGCCAGCAGCTTGATAGGGGGAGGGTACGAGCAGTACTTC. Amino acid sequence: CASSLIGGGYEQYF.

The chain combines TRBV6-5 with TRBJ2-1; D possibly corresponds to TRBD1 (5 bases). The CDR3 totals 13 residues. Trimming pared 7 bases from V and 2 bases from J, leaving 9 bases between. Germline V gene data show CDR1 as MNHEY and CDR2 as SVGAGI. CDR3 in DNA: TGTGCCAGCACAGGGTTAGCCTACAATGAGCAGTTCTTC. Amino acid sequence: CASTGLAYNEQFF.

The chain carries TRBV28 and TRBJ1-6; 9 nucleotides match TRBD1. The trim removed 5 bases at V and 8 bases at J, leaving 4 bases unmatched. Germline V CDR1 and CDR2: MDHEN, SYDVKM. There are 14 residues in the CDR3. The DNA for the CDR3 is TGTGCCAGCAGTCCGACAGGGGGATATTCACCCCTCCACTTT. This sequence encodes CASSPTGGYSPLHF. The whole variable domain, remainder taken from reference TRBV28 and TRBJ1-6, is DVKVTQSSRYLVKRTGEKVFLECVQDMDHENMFWYRQDPGLGLRLIYFSYDVKMKEKGDIPEGYSVSREKKERFSLILESASTNQTSMYLCASSPTGGYSPLHFGNGTRLTVT.

V gene TRBV29-1 combines with J gene TRBJ2-7, with TRBD1 identical over 7 bases. The CDR3 contains 15 residues. V lost 0 bases and J lost 5; bases outside the gene matches: 10. Looked up from germline, CDR1 is SQVTM and CDR2 is ANQGSEA. CDR3 coding DNA: TGCAGCGTTGAAGATTCAGTCGACAGGGCCCACGAGCAGTACTTC. This codes for CSVEDSVDRAHEQYF.